This is a list of T cell receptor beta chains from one sample in a study of molecular identifiers for immune sequencing clone quantification. TCRdb ran MiXCR on the PCR reads and lists one entry per CDR3 protein. The repertoire holds 550,000 to 750,000 distinct CDR3 sequences, with about 20% as singletons. Material: naive CD8+ T cells from blood, with Jurkat cell RNA spiked in. These receptors were collected from a human donor in good health. Some libraries in this study had Jurkat cell RNA spiked in. CDR3s include the opening cysteine and the closing phenylalanine or tryptophan. D genes are given only for firm matches. Not every row has a clone size; where given, it reads once, few, many or a size class.

clone size,V gene,D gene,J gene,CDR3 protein,CDR3 DNA
many,TRBV6-2/TRBV6-3,TRBD2,TRBJ2-1,CASSLLAGSLNEQFF,TGTGCCAGCAGTCTACTAGCGGGGAGCCTTAATGAGCAGTTCTTC
.,TRBV7-7,.,TRBJ2-7,CASSLGHGPYEQYF,TGTGCTAGCAGCTTAGGCCACGGCCCCTACGAGCAGTACTTC
many,TRBV27,TRBD2,TRBJ2-5,CASSTGLAVSLETQYF,TGTGCCAGCAGTACAGGACTAGCGGTTAGTTTAGAGACCCAGTACTTC
.,TRBV7-6,.,TRBJ1-2,CASSLASGVDDYTF,TGTGCCAGCAGCTTAGCATCTGGGGTAGATGACTACACCTTC
many,TRBV20-1,.,TRBJ2-3,CSARGGGTDTQYF,TGCAGTGCTAGAGGGGGGGGCACAGATACGCAGTATTTT
many,TRBV12-5,.,TRBJ2-7,CASGLVGYEQYF,TGTGCTAGTGGTTTGGTCGGCTACGAGCAGTACTTC
many,TRBV6-6,TRBD1,TRBJ2-7,CASSLYRGVREQYF,TGTGCCAGCAGTTTGTACAGGGGAGTCCGCGAGCAGTACTTC
.,TRBV20-1,.,TRBJ2-5,CSALGMIGGWETQYF,TGCAGTGCTCTCGGAATGATCGGCGGTTGGGAGACCCAGTACTTC
.,TRBV7-9,.,TRBJ2-3,CASSLSTGTDSTDTRYF,TGCGCCAGCAGCTTATCAACCGGGACGGACAGCACAGATACGCGGTATTTT
.,TRBV28,TRBD2,TRBJ2-7,CASSNGGVAGGYEQYF,TGTGCCAGCAGTAATGGGGGGGTAGCGGGAGGGTACGAGCAGTACTTC
few,TRBV4-1,.,TRBJ2-1,CASSHIANEQFF,TGCGCCAGCAGCCATATAGCTAATGAGCAGTTCTTC
many,TRBV9,TRBD1,TRBJ2-5,CASSVVGQGAETQYF,TGTGCCAGCAGCGTAGTAGGACAGGGGGCAGAGACCCAGTACTTC
many,TRBV27,.,TRBJ1-6,CASSSAVTGNYNSPLHF,TGTGCCAGCAGTTCCGCCGTTACAGGGAATTATAATTCACCCCTCCACTTT
many,TRBV7-8,TRBD1,TRBJ1-1,CASSGDRGRDLLNTEAFF,TGTGCCAGCAGCGGAGACAGGGGCCGCGACCTATTGAACACTGAAGCTTTCTTT
.,TRBV3-1,.,TRBJ2-2,CASSLRRVTGWAEELFF,TGTGCCAGCAGCCTACGACGGGTGACAGGCTGGGCCGAGGAGCTGTTTTTT
few,TRBV27,TRBD1,TRBJ1-6,CASSPGQGISPLHF,TGTGCCAGCAGTCCCGGACAGGGGATTTCACCCCTCCACTTT
.,TRBV27,.,TRBJ2-1,CASSSQGPPYNEQFF,TGTGCCAGCAGTTCCCAGGGACCCCCCTACAACGAGCAGTTCTTC
many,TRBV6-5,TRBD1,TRBJ1-1,CASSPDRGRSEAFF,TGTGCCAGCAGTCCGGACAGGGGGAGGTCTGAAGCTTTCTTT
few,TRBV19,.,TRBJ2-1,CASSIAVEQFF,TGTGCCAGTAGTATTGCGGTTGAGCAGTTCTTC
many,TRBV5-1,TRBD2,TRBJ2-3,CASSFTGTSGGTSTDTQYF,TGCGCCAGCAGCTTCACCGGGACTAGCGGGGGGACTAGCACAGATACGCAGTATTTT
few,TRBV10-3,.,TRBJ2-7,CAISDLPGRAPYEQYF,TGTGCCATCAGTGATCTCCCGGGTAGGGCTCCCTACGAGCAGTACTTC
many,TRBV2,TRBD1,TRBJ2-3,CASTGTDITDTQYF,TGTGCCAGCACCGGGACAGATATCACAGATACGCAGTATTTT
.,TRBV5-6,.,TRBJ2-3,CASSLTDRTDTQYF,TGTGCCAGCAGCTTGACCGACAGGACAGATACGCAGTATTTT
many,TRBV19,.,TRBJ2-3,CASNSQSRGFSTDTQYF,TGTGCCAGTAACTCTCAATCCCGGGGTTTTAGCACAGATACGCAGTATTTT
many,TRBV28,TRBD1,TRBJ1-1,CASSYRGRSTEAFF,TGTGCCAGCAGTTACAGGGGGAGGTCCACTGAAGCTTTCTTT
.,TRBV19,TRBD1,TRBJ2-7,CASSIYRGHEQYF,TGTGCCAGTAGTATCTACAGGGGGCACGAGCAGTACTTC
.,TRBV5-1,.,TRBJ1-1,CASSLSRALNTEAFF,TGCGCCAGCAGCTTAAGTCGGGCTTTAAACACTGAAGCTTTCTTT
few,TRBV7-9,.,TRBJ1-5,CASSDGLGGNQPQHF,TGTGCCAGCAGCGACGGGTTGGGGGGCAATCAGCCCCAGCATTTT
.,TRBV10-1,.,TRBJ2-2,CATQGQGGTGANTGELFF,TGCGCCACCCAGGGGCAGGGCGGAACCGGTGCGAACACCGGGGAGCTGTTTTTT
many,TRBV4-1,TRBD2,TRBJ2-2,CASSQEAGGRNTGELFF,TGCGCCAGCAGCCAAGAGGCGGGGGGCCGCAACACCGGGGAGCTGTTTTTT
many,TRBV28,.,TRBJ2-3,CASSSTQAIRTDTQYF,TGTGCCAGCAGCTCTACCCAAGCCATCCGCACAGATACGCAGTATTTT
many,TRBV4-1,.,TRBJ1-5,CASSQGEISGNQPQHF,TGCGCCAGCAGCCAAGGCGAAATCAGCGGCAATCAGCCCCAGCATTTT
.,TRBV10-3,.,TRBJ2-1,CAISDGRITNEQFF,TGTGCCATCAGTGACGGACGGATAACCAATGAGCAGTTCTTC
.,TRBV4-3,TRBD1,TRBJ1-2,CASSQDRTGNYGYTF,TGCGCCAGCAGCCAAGATAGGACAGGGAACTATGGCTACACCTTC
.,TRBV7-2,TRBD1,TRBJ1-5,CASSLTGVEQPQHF,TGTGCCAGCAGCTTGACAGGGGTTGAACAGCCCCAGCATTTT